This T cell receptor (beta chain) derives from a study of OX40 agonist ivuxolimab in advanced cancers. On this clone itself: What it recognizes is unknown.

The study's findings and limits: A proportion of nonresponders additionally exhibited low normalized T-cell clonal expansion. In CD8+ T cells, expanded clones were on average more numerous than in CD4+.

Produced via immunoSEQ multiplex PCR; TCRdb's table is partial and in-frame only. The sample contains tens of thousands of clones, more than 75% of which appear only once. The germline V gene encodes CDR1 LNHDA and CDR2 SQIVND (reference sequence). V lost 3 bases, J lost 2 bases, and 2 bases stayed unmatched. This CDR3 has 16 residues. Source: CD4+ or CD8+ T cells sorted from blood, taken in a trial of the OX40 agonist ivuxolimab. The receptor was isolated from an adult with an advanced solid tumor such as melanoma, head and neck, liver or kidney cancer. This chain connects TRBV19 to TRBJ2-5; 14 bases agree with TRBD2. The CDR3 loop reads CASSMTSGGGQETQYF. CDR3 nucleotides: TGTGCCAGTAGTATGACTAGCGGGGGGGGACAAGAGACCCAGTACTTC.